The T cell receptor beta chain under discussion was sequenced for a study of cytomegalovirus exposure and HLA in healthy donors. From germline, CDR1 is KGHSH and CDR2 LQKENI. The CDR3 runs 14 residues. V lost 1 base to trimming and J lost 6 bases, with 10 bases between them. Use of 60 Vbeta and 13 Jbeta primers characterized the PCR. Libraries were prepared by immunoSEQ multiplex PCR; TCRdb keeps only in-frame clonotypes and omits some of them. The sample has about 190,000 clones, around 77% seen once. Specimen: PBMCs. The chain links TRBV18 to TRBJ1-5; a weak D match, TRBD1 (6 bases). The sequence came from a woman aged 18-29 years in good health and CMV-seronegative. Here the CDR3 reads CASSPQGGVQPQHF. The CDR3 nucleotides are TGTGCCAGCTCACCACAGGGGGGGGTTCAGCCCCAGCATTTT.